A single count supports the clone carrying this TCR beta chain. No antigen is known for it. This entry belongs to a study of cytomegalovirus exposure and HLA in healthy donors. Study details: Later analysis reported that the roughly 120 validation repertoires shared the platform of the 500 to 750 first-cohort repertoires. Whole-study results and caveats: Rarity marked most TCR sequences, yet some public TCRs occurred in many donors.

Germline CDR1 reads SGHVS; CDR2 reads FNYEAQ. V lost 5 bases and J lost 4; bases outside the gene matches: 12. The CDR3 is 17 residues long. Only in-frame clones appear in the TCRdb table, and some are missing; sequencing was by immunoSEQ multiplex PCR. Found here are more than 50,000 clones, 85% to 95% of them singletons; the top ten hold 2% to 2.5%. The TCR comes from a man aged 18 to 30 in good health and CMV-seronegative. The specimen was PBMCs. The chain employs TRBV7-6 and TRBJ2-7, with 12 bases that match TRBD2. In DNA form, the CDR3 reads TGTGCCAGCAGCCAAAAACTAGCGGGAGGCCATATTTACGAGCAGTACTTC. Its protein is CASSQKLAGGHIYEQYF.